The 3 T cell receptor beta chains given below trace back to one sample, sequenced in a study of regulatory T cells in long-lasting Graves disease. Sequencing libraries for TCR beta were prepared with iRepertoire HTBI primers and Arm-PCR of CDR3 regions. From the multiplex PCR reads, TCRdb called clonotypes with MiXCR, one entry per CDR3 protein. The data contain about 530,000 distinct CDR3 sequences, 15% to 20% of them singletons. The sample's time point: newly diagnosed GD, antithyroid drugs for less than 3 months. From RNA extracted from PBMCs, the TCR library was made. The sample was also linked to a second study, of T cells in Graves' hyperthyroidism and ophthalmopathy.

The sequencing here drew on peripheral blood mononuclear cells (PBMCs), taken at new diagnosis, from a patient treated with antithyroid drugs. The receptors were sampled from a woman aged 35-65 years with Graves disease.

This clonotype occurred a few times. Being one base from a much bigger clone, this may be a read error. The genes are TRBV6-1 and TRBJ2-5; no definite D call. The CDR3 has 14 amino acids. Germline assignment: CDR1 MNHNS and CDR2 SASEGT. The CDR3 spells CANSHMTDRETQYF. In DNA, the CDR3 is TGTGCCAACAGTCATATGACTGACCGAGAGACCCAGTACTTC.

The sample holds many counts of this clonotype. The chain recombines TRBV12-3 or TRBV12-4 with TRBJ1-1, with D uncertain. Trimming shortened V by 4 bases and J by 5 bases, and 14 bases separated the two germline ends. The CDR3 extends over 14 amino acids. The CDR3 protein is CASSSTLVRTEAFF. The CDR3 DNA reads as TGTGCCAGCAGTTCGACCTTGGTTAGGACTGAAGCTTTCTTT.

Many counts were recorded for this clonotype. This sequence joins TRBV4-1 and TRBJ2-7; 7 bases line up with TRBD1. The germline gives CDR1 MGHRA, CDR2 YSYEKL. The junction had 10 bases not matched to a gene; V was cut back by 1 base and J by 7 bases. This CDR3 contains 15 residues. CDR3 nucleotide sequence: TGCGCCAGCAGCCAAGCTGGGTACAGGGGTGGTGAGCAGTACTTC. It specifies CASSQAGYRGGEQYF.